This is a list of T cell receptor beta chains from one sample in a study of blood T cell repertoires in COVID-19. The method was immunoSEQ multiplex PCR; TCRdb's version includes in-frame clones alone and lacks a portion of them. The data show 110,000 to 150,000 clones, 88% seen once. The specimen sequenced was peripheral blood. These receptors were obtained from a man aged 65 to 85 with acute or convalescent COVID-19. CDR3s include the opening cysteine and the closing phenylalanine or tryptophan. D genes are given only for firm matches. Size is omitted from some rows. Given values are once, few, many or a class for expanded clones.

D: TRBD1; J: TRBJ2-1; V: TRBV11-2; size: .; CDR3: CASRQTGGHLNEQFF; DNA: TGTGCCAGCAGGCAAACAGGGGGCCACCTAAATGAGCAGTTCTTC
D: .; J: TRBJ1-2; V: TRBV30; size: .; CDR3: CAWSRGGTNYGYTF; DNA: TGTGCCTGGAGTCGGGGGGGAACTAACTATGGCTACACCTTC
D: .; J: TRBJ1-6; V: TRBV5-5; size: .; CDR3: CASSSTDSPLHF; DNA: TGTGCCAGCAGCTCGACAGATTCACCCCTCCACTTT
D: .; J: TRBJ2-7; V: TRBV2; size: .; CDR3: CASTDGGTYEQYF; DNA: TGTGCCAGCACCGATGGGGGGACCTACGAGCAGTACTTC
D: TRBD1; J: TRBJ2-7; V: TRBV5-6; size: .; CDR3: CASSLVGTGYYEQYF; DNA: TGTGCCAGCAGCTTGGTGGGGACAGGGTATTACGAGCAGTACTTC
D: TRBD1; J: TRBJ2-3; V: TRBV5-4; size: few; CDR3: CASSLEGGWRQYF; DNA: TGTGCCAGCAGCTTGGAAGGGGGCTGGAGGCAGTATTTT
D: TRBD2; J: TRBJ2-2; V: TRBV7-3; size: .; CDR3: CASSRTSGNTGELFF; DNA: TGTGCCAGCAGCCGGACTAGCGGGAACACCGGGGAGCTGTTTTTT
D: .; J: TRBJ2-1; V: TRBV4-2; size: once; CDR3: CASSQVSADEQFF; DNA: TGTGCCAGCAGCCAAGTAAGCGCGGATGAGCAGTTCTTC
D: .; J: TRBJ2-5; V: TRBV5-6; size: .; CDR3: CASSSYSRETQYF; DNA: TGTGCCAGCAGCTCCTACAGTCGGGAGACCCAGTACTTC
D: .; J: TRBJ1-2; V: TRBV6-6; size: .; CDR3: CASSSQDSYGYTF; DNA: TGTGCCAGCAGTTCCCAGGACAGCTATGGCTACACCTTC
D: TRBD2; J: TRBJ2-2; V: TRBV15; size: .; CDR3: CATSRGGVTGELFF; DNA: TGTGCCACCAGCAGGGGAGGGGTCACCGGGGAGCTGTTTTTT
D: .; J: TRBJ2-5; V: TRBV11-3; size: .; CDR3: CASSLVDRETQYF; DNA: TGTGCCAGCAGCTTAGTCGACAGAGAGACCCAGTACTTC
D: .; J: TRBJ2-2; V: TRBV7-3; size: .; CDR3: CASSLEGANTGELFF; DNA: TGTGCCAGCAGCTTAGAGGGTGCGAACACCGGGGAGCTGTTTTTT
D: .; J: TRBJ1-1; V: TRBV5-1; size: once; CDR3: CASSLELGQLNTEAFF; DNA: TGCGCCAGCAGCTTGGAACTCGGACAGTTGAACACTGAAGCTTTCTTT
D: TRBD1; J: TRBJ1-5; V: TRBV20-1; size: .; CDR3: CSASQSQGYSGNQPQHF; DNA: TGCAGTGCTAGTCAATCACAGGGGTATTCTGGCAATCAGCCCCAGCATTTT
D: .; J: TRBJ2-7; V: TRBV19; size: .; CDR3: CATRETGKPYEQYF; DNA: TGTGCCACCAGGGAGACAGGAAAACCCTACGAGCAGTACTTC
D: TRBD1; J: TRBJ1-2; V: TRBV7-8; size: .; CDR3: CASSYATGVVGGYTF; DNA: TGTGCCAGCAGCTACGCCACAGGGGTCGTGGGTGGCTACACCTTC
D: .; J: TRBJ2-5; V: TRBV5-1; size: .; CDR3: CASSFGSPTGETQYF; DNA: TGCGCCAGCAGCTTTGGATCCCCGACAGGAGAGACCCAGTACTTC
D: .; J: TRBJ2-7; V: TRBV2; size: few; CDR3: CASSPETYEQYF; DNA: TGTGCCAGCAGTCCCGAGACCTACGAGCAGTACTTC
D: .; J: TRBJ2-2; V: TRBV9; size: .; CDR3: CASSVDIGISTGELFF; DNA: TGTGCCAGCAGCGTAGATATCGGGATATCTACCGGGGAGCTGTTTTTT
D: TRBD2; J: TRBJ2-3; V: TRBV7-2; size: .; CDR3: CASSLELAGGVDTQYF; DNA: TGTGCCAGCAGCTTAGAACTAGCGGGAGGGGTAGATACGCAGTATTTT
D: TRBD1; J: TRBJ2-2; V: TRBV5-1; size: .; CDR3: CASSLQQGVSGELFF; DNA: TGCGCCAGCAGCTTACAACAGGGGGTGAGCGGGGAGCTGTTTTTT
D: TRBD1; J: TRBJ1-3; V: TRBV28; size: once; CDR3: CASRRQGLGNTIYF; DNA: TGTGCCAGCAGACGACAGGGTCTTGGAAACACCATATATTTT
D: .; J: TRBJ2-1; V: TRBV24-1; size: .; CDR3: CATSESNEQFF; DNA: TGTGCCACCAGTGAATCAAATGAGCAGTTCTTC
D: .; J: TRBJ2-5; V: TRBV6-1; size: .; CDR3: CASSETQGQETQYF; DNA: TGTGCCAGCAGTGAAACCCAGGGACAAGAGACCCAGTACTTC